These T cell receptor beta chains were read from a single sample in a study of blood T cell repertoires in COVID-19. Sequencing was performed with immunoSEQ multiplex PCR; in TCRdb, only in-frame clones are kept and a portion is missing. The repertoire consists of around 86,000 clones, with approximately 84% occurring once and the leading ten covering approximately 12%. Sequencing was performed on peripheral blood. These receptors were taken from a human donor in a cohort sampled during active COVID-19. Each CDR3 is given with its conserved first and last residue. D genes are given only for firm matches. The size field is filled for only some rows; it gives once, few, many or a size class.

TRBV28	.	.	TRBJ1-4	TGTGCCAGCATCCGGGGGGCAGGAGAAAAACTGTTTTTT	CASIRGAGEKLFF
TRBV4-1	TRBD1	.	TRBJ1-1	TGCGCCTCGCGGAACCCCGACAGGGGCGTGGGCACTGAAGCTTTCTTT	CASRNPDRGVGTEAFF
TRBV27	.	.	TRBJ2-5	TGTGCCAGCAGTTCCCCGTACCAAGAGACCCAGTACTTC	CASSSPYQETQYF
TRBV19	.	.	TRBJ1-1	TGTGCCAGTAGTACCGGGAGAGGCACTGAAGCTTTCTTT	CASSTGRGTEAFF
TRBV30	TRBD2	.	TRBJ2-6	TGTGCCTGGGGCGGGGGGGCCTTCGCTGGGGCCAACGTCCTGACTTTC	CAWGGGAFAGANVLTF
TRBV11-3	.	.	TRBJ2-7	TGTGCCAGCAGCTTATTGGGCTTTCCCTACTACGAGCAGTACTTC	CASSLLGFPYYEQYF
TRBV15	.	.	TRBJ2-3	TGTGCCACCAGGGGCACTCAAGGGAGCCCCGGGAGAACAGATACGCAGTATTTT	CATRGTQGSPGRTDTQYF
TRBV9	.	.	TRBJ2-3	TGTGCCAGCAGCGTAGATGGGGGGAACACAGATACGCAGTATTTT	CASSVDGGNTDTQYF
TRBV5-1	TRBD1	.	TRBJ1-3	TGCGCCAGCAGCCCAATGGGACAGACCTCTGGAAACACCATATATTTT	CASSPMGQTSGNTIYF
TRBV24-1	TRBD1	.	TRBJ2-5	TGTGCCACCAGTGATGTAGGGGGCAGGGAGACCCAGTACTTC	CATSDVGGRETQYF
TRBV9	.	.	TRBJ2-1	TGTGCCAGCAGCCACCGGGTCGCGAGCTCCTACAATGAGCAGTTCTTC	CASSHRVASSYNEQFF
TRBV19	TRBD1	.	TRBJ2-7	TGTGCCAGTAAACGACAGGACAGGGGGCTATACGAGCAGTACTTC	CASKRQDRGLYEQYF
TRBV18	.	once	TRBJ1-4	TGTGCCAGCTCACCACGTCCGGGACAAGCAACTAATGAAAAACTGTTTTTT	CASSPRPGQATNEKLFF
TRBV2	TRBD2	.	TRBJ2-1	TGTGCCAGCAGTGAATTGGGGAAGCGGGGCTACAATGAGCAGTTCTTC	CASSELGKRGYNEQFF
TRBV6-5	TRBD1	.	TRBJ1-5	TGTGCCAGCAGCGAGGGGACAGCTTTCAATCAGCCCCAGCATTTT	CASSEGTAFNQPQHF
TRBV28	.	.	TRBJ1-5	TGTGCCAGCAGTTGGGACACTGGGGGCAATCAGCCCCAGCATTTT	CASSWDTGGNQPQHF
TRBV24-1	.	.	TRBJ2-7	TGTGCCACCAGTGATGGCGGGGGCGGGAGAAACGAGCAGTACTTC	CATSDGGGGRNEQYF